These 17 T cell receptor beta chains share one sample of origin, sequenced in a study of T cells in Graves' hyperthyroidism and ophthalmopathy (dated 2019 in TCRdb). The library was obtained by multiplex PCR. Data came from an Illumina HiSeq 2000. TCR beta CDR3 regions were amplified from RNA transcripts. A first-round RT-PCR of the TCR CDR3 used the HTBI primer set with the Qiagen OneStep RT-PCR kit. TCRdb handled the public reads itself, with Q25 trimming in fastp and clone calling in MiXCR, and kept productive beta chains. Every entry covers one CDR3 protein and lists the most common genes and DNA from its rows. Here the sample has about 560,000 distinct CDR3 sequences; around 13% occur a single time. The ten largest account for about 14% of the sample. The material sequenced was blood. These TCRs come from a middle-aged woman with Graves' hyperthyroidism.

Many counts were recorded for this clonotype. This chain links TRBV28 with TRBJ2-7, with a tentative D call TRBD1 (6 bases). The CDR3 runs 16 residues. The germline gives CDR1 MDHEN, CDR2 SYDVKM. Deletions cut 4 bases from V and 0 bases from J, with 16 bases between. CDR3 nucleotides: TGTGCCAGCAGTTCGCGACAGGCCGACCTCTCCTACGAGCAGTACTTC. Amino acids: CASSSRQADLSYEQYF.

The table lists this clonotype with many counts. This chain links TRBV12-3 or TRBV12-4 with TRBJ2-1; 7 nucleotides match TRBD2. With 6 bases clipped from V and 6 bases from J, the junction kept 8 bases outside the gene matches. The CDR3 runs 14 residues. The CDR3 is CASSPTSFGNEQFF. In DNA, the CDR3 is TGTGCCAGCAGCCCGACTAGCTTTGGCAATGAGCAGTTCTTC.

Ten or more counts support this clonotype. This chain uses TRBV28 with TRBJ2-7, with 7 nucleotides matching TRBD2. Trimming cost V 7 bases and J 3 bases; bases outside gene matches: 3. Germline loops: CDR1 MDHEN, CDR2 SYDVKM. This CDR3 has 12 amino acids. In DNA, the CDR3 is TGTGCCAGCAACGCGGGAGACTACGAGCAGTACTTC. Protein product: CASNAGDYEQYF.

This clonotype was picked up many times. Since the CDR3 does not end with the conserved phenylalanine or tryptophan, this likely comes from a read error. V gene TRBV30 combines with J gene TRBJ1-1, with 7 bases matching TRBD1. CDR1 and CDR2 from the germline V gene are GTSNPN and SVGIG (reference sequence). The CDR3 has 13 amino acids. After removal of 2 bases from V and 1 base from J, the junction contained 1 base not matched to a gene. CDR3 loop: CAWSPGGNTEAFS. CDR3 DNA: TGTGCCTGGAGTCCAGGGGGGAACACTGAAGCTTTCTCT.

The genes are TRBV7-2 and TRBJ1-5, with TRBD1 as a possible D gene (6 bases). This CDR3 has 15 residues. CDR1 SGHTA and CDR2 FQGNSA come from the germline V gene. Trimming left V 4 bases short and J 3 bases short, with 13 bases between. The CDR3 DNA sequence: TGTGCCAGCAGCTCACGGGGGGCCCACAATCAGCCCCAGCATTTT. Encoded protein: CASSSRGAHNQPQHF.

There are many counts of this clonotype. The chain recombines TRBV7-9 with TRBJ2-3; D is perhaps TRBD2 (6 bases). Germline V lookup: CDR1 SEHNR, CDR2 FQNEAQ (reference sequence). This CDR3 has 18 residues. V lost 2 bases, J lost 0 bases, and 18 bases lay in between. The CDR3 region is CASSLSSSGGYSTDTQYF. The CDR3 bases are TGTGCCAGCAGCTTATCGAGTAGCGGAGGGTATAGCACAGATACGCAGTATTTT.

This clonotype was recorded many times. The CDR3 loop reads CASSTLRKGRISGNTIYF. The CDR3 DNA is TGTGCCAGCAGTACCCTCCGTAAAGGGCGGATCTCTGGAAACACCATATATTTT. The rearrangement joins TRBV28 to TRBJ1-3; D is unresolved. The CDR3 loop spans 18 amino acids. Trimming took 5 bases from V and 0 from J, leaving 20 bases between them. Germline assignment: CDR1 MDHEN and CDR2 SYDVKM.

In its sample, this clonotype was seen many times. The chain combines TRBV27 with TRBJ2-7; possibly TRBD2 for D (5 bases). This CDR3 contains 15 residues. Trimming left V 4 bases short and J 7 bases short, with 20 bases between. Germline V gene sequence: CDR1 MNHEY, CDR2 SMNVEV (reference sequence). CDR3 DNA: TGTGCCAGCAGTTGGGGAGTATCGATTGGTAGGGAGCAGTACTTC. Protein sequence: CASSWGVSIGREQYF.

This clonotype showed up many times. This chain links TRBV11-2 with TRBJ2-7, with TRBD2 identical over 7 bases. Losses at the gene ends were 5 bases for V and 2 bases for J; bases not matched to a gene: 6. Germline assignment: CDR1 SGHAT and CDR2 FQNNGV. The length of the CDR3 is 14 residues. The CDR3 spells CASSKPGLPYEQYF. DNA for the CDR3: TGTGCCAGCAGCAAACCGGGACTACCCTACGAGCAGTACTTC. Drawing the rest from reference TRBV11-2 and TRBJ2-7, the complete variable domain is EAGVAQSPRYKIIEKRQSVAFWCNPISGHATLYWYQQILGQGPKLLIQFQNNGVVDDSQLPKDRFSAERLKGVDSTLKIQPAKLEDSAVYLCASSKPGLPYEQYFGPGTRLTVT.

This clonotype was picked up many times. This sequence joins TRBV28 and TRBJ2-3, with 10 bases fitting TRBD1. V was pared by 4 bases and J by 4 bases, with 11 bases of the junction left unmatched. The CDR3 consists of 17 residues. CDR1 and CDR2 from the germline V gene are MDHEN and SYDVKM. The CDR3 coding sequence is TGTGCCAGCAGTTCCCCACCGGGACAGGGGTGGGCAGATACGCAGTATTTT. Translation: CASSSPPGQGWADTQYF.

This chain links TRBV27 with TRBJ2-2; D possibly matches TRBD1 or TRBD2 (5 bases each). Germline CDR1 and CDR2: MNHEY and SMNVEV (reference sequence). Trimming shortened V by 1 base and J by 6 bases, and 6 bases separated the two germline ends. The length of the CDR3 is 13 residues. CDR3 sequence: CASSLWGSGELFF. In DNA form, the CDR3 reads TGTGCCAGCAGTTTATGGGGGTCCGGGGAGCTGTTTTTT.

In regard to this clonotype: A much more abundant neighbour one base away suggests this may be a read error. J is TRBJ2-5 and V is TRBV5-1; the match to TRBD1 covers 8 bases. In germline, CDR1 is SGHRS, CDR2 YFSETQ. This CDR3 spans 15 amino acids. CDR3 nucleotides: TGCGCCAACAGCTTGGGGGACAGGCCCCAAGAGACCCAGTACTTC. It translates to CANSLGDRPQETQYF.

This clonotype was seen only a few times. V gene TRBV6-1 combines with J gene TRBJ2-7; no clear D. V lost 3 bases and J lost 6, with 9 bases in between. This CDR3 has 12 residues. CDR1 and CDR2 from the germline V gene are MNHNS and SASEGT. CDR3 protein: CASSDRPSEQYF. The CDR3 region has the DNA TGTGCCAGCAGTGACCGACCCTCCGAGCAGTACTTC.

This clonotype was counted many times. V and J are TRBV28 and TRBJ1-3; D gene unclear. Deletions cut 2 bases from V and 4 bases from J, with 6 bases between. Per the germline V gene, CDR1 is MDHEN and CDR2 is SYDVKM. This CDR3 is built from 13 residues. The CDR3 sequence is CASSLALGNTIYF. The CDR3 DNA follows: TGTGCCAGCAGTTTAGCCCTGGGAAACACCATATATTTT.

This clonotype has a count of ten or more. This chain connects TRBV28 to TRBJ2-5; TRBD1 matches 8 bases. The CDR3 has 15 residues. Trimming took 4 bases from V and 5 from J; bases not matched to a gene: 9. Germline V gene sequence: CDR1 MDHEN, CDR2 SYDVKM. DNA of the CDR3: TGTGCCAGCAGTTCCCAACAGGGGGGCGGGGAGACCCAGTACTTC. It yields the protein CASSSQQGGGETQYF. The variable domain in full, completed from reference TRBV28 and TRBJ2-5, reads DVKVTQSSRYLVKRTGEKVFLECVQDMDHENMFWYRQDPGLGLRLIYFSYDVKMKEKGDIPEGYSVSREKKERFSLILESASTNQTSMYLCASSSQQGGGETQYFGPGTRLLVL.

This clonotype has at least ten counts. The chain carries TRBV6-1 and TRBJ2-7, with D hard to call. The CDR3 length is 14 residues. The V gene's germline CDR1 is MNHNS and CDR2 SASEGT. Trimming left V 3 bases short and J 7 bases short, with 16 bases between. This CDR3 reads CASSETSQRNEQYF. The CDR3 region has the DNA TGTGCCAGCAGTGAGACGTCCCAGAGAAATGAGCAGTACTTC.

This clonotype was observed many times. The CDR3 is CATSDSGTPNTGELFF. CDR3 nucleotide sequence: TGTGCCACCAGTGATTCCGGGACACCGAACACCGGGGAGCTGTTTTTT. The chain employs TRBV24-1 and TRBJ2-2; the D gene is possibly TRBD1 (6 bases). This CDR3 has 16 residues. The V end lost 2 bases, the J end lost 0 bases, and 9 bases lay between the germline ends. CDR1 and CDR2 (germline): KGHDR, SFDVKD.